Below, one T cell receptor (beta chain) is given with its context. The CDR3 runs 15 residues. The junction had 8 bases not matched to a gene; V was cut back by 4 bases and J by 3 bases. Germline values: CDR1 SGDLS, CDR2 YYNGEE. This entry comes from a study of shared clonotypes between healthy human individuals. CD4+ cells were split into CD45RA+ naive and CD45RA-negative memory subsets. The protocol was immunoSEQ multiplex PCR, while the TCRdb copy is restricted to in-frame clones and leaves out a portion. The sample contains 2,500,000 or so clones, 80% to 95% of which appear only once. The TCR comes from a young man in good health. Some clones in this sample may be carry-over from other donors' samples. The chain links TRBV9 to TRBJ2-7; 9 bases match TRBD1. Source material: naive CD4+ T cells from PBMCs. Described subset: CD45RA+ positively selected. The CDR3 DNA follows: TGTGCCAGCAGCTTACGGGACAGGGTTTTCTACGAGCAGTACTTC. Its translation is CASSLRDRVFYEQYF.